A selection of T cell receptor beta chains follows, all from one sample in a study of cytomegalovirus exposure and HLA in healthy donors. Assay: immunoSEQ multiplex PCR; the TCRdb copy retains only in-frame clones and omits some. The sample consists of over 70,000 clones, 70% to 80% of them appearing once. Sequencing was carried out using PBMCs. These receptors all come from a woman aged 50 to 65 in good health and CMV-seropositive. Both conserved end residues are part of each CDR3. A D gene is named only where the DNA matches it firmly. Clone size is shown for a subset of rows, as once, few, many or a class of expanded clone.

CDR3aa: CSVGQDVGLNEQFF
CDR3nt: TGCAGCGTTGGGCAAGACGTGGGACTCAATGAGCAGTTCTTC
d_gene: -
abundance: -
j_gene: TRBJ2-1
v_gene: TRBV29-1

CDR3aa: CASRSPLSQPQHF
CDR3nt: TGTGCCAGCAGGAGTCCGCTAAGTCAGCCCCAGCATTTT
d_gene: -
abundance: -
j_gene: TRBJ1-5
v_gene: TRBV28

CDR3aa: CASSVEERELTNTGELFF
CDR3nt: TGTGCCAGCAGCGTAGAAGAGCGGGAATTGACGAACACCGGGGAGCTGTTTTTT
d_gene: TRBD2
abundance: -
j_gene: TRBJ2-2
v_gene: TRBV9

CDR3aa: CASTPGTLGANVLTF
CDR3nt: TGTGCCAGCACTCCGGGGACACTTGGGGCCAACGTCCTGACTTTC
d_gene: -
abundance: -
j_gene: TRBJ2-6
v_gene: TRBV9

CDR3aa: CASSYLGGLGYTF
CDR3nt: TGTGCCAGCAGTTACTTGGGCGGGCTTGGCTACACCTTC
d_gene: -
abundance: once
j_gene: TRBJ1-2
v_gene: TRBV6-5

CDR3aa: CASSTEGARNSPLHF
CDR3nt: TGTGCCAGTAGTACTGAGGGGGCGCGGAATTCACCCCTCCACTTT
d_gene: TRBD1
abundance: -
j_gene: TRBJ1-6
v_gene: TRBV19

CDR3aa: CASRRGAGTGELFF
CDR3nt: TGTGCCAGCAGGCGGGGGGCCGGCACCGGGGAGCTGTTTTTT
d_gene: TRBD2
abundance: -
j_gene: TRBJ2-2
v_gene: TRBV27

CDR3aa: CASSEDSTNTEAFF
CDR3nt: TGTGCCAGCAGTGAGGACAGTACTAACACTGAAGCTTTCTTT
d_gene: -
abundance: few
j_gene: TRBJ1-1
v_gene: TRBV6-5

CDR3aa: CASSLGVLAGGIF
CDR3nt: TGTGCCAGCAGCTTAGGGGTACTAGCGGGAGGAATCTTC
d_gene: TRBD2
abundance: -
j_gene: TRBJ2-1
v_gene: TRBV7-2

CDR3aa: CASSLGTESYEQYF
CDR3nt: TGTGCCAGCAGCTTAGGGACAGAGTCCTACGAGCAGTACTTC
d_gene: TRBD1
abundance: -
j_gene: TRBJ2-7
v_gene: TRBV5-6

CDR3aa: CATSRVRGRAFELLNEQFF
CDR3nt: TGTGCCACCAGCAGAGTGAGGGGGAGGGCATTTGAGTTATTGAATGAGCAGTTCTTC
d_gene: -
abundance: -
j_gene: TRBJ2-1
v_gene: TRBV15

CDR3aa: CASSTGGAGNSPLHF
CDR3nt: TGTGCCAGTAGTACAGGGGGCGCAGGTAATTCACCCCTCCACTTT
d_gene: TRBD1
abundance: -
j_gene: TRBJ1-6
v_gene: TRBV19

CDR3aa: CASSYNGGISYTF
CDR3nt: TGTGCCAGCAGTTACAACGGGGGAATAAGCTACACCTTC
d_gene: -
abundance: few
j_gene: TRBJ1-2
v_gene: TRBV6-5

CDR3aa: CASSLVGGTQYF
CDR3nt: TGTGCCAGCAGCTTAGTGGGAGGGACGCAGTATTTT
d_gene: TRBD2
abundance: once
j_gene: TRBJ2-3
v_gene: TRBV7-9

CDR3aa: CASSPDRAGYTF
CDR3nt: TGCGCCAGCAGCCCAGACAGGGCGGGCTACACCTTC
d_gene: TRBD1
abundance: -
j_gene: TRBJ1-2
v_gene: TRBV5-1

CDR3aa: CASSHPLRTGGTGELFF
CDR3nt: TGCGCCAGCAGCCACCCCCTAAGGACAGGGGGCACCGGGGAGCTGTTTTTT
d_gene: TRBD1
abundance: -
j_gene: TRBJ2-2
v_gene: TRBV4-1

CDR3aa: CATQADTEAFF
CDR3nt: TGTGCCACCCAAGCGGACACTGAAGCTTTCTTT
d_gene: -
abundance: -
j_gene: TRBJ1-1
v_gene: TRBV18

CDR3aa: CASSENRGQGSHENGGELFF
CDR3nt: TGTGCCAGCAGTGAAAATAGGGGACAGGGGTCCCACGAAAATGGCGGGGAGCTGTTTTTT
d_gene: TRBD1
abundance: once
j_gene: TRBJ2-2
v_gene: TRBV2

CDR3aa: CASSATGTGGREAFF
CDR3nt: TGTGCCAGCAGTGCAACTGGGACAGGGGGGAGGGAAGCTTTCTTT
d_gene: TRBD1
abundance: once
j_gene: TRBJ1-1
v_gene: TRBV6-5

CDR3aa: CASSPLGGQGSYVYNEQFF
CDR3nt: TGTGCCAGCAGCCCCCTGGGGGGGCAGGGGAGTTACGTCTACAATGAGCAGTTCTTC
d_gene: -
abundance: -
j_gene: TRBJ2-1
v_gene: TRBV7-9

CDR3aa: CASSLRESGNTIYF
CDR3nt: TGTGCCAGCAGCTTAAGGGAGAGCGGAAACACCATATATTTT
d_gene: -
abundance: -
j_gene: TRBJ1-3
v_gene: TRBV7-2

CDR3aa: CASSQGAGSGHGYTF
CDR3nt: TGTGCCAGCAGTCAGGGCGCAGGGAGCGGGCATGGCTACACCTTC
d_gene: -
abundance: few
j_gene: TRBJ1-2
v_gene: TRBV6-1

CDR3aa: CASNPPAASYEQYF
CDR3nt: TGTGCCAGCAACCCCCCGGCAGCGTCCTACGAGCAGTACTTC
d_gene: -
abundance: medium-sized
j_gene: TRBJ2-7
v_gene: TRBV21-1

CDR3aa: CASSLPGQGSWAFF
CDR3nt: TGCGCCAGCAGTCTCCCAGGACAGGGGAGTTGGGCTTTCTTT
d_gene: TRBD1
abundance: -
j_gene: TRBJ1-1
v_gene: TRBV10-2

CDR3aa: CASTGEGQVTYGYTF
CDR3nt: TGTGCCAGCACCGGCGAGGGACAGGTAACCTATGGCTACACCTTC
d_gene: TRBD1
abundance: few
j_gene: TRBJ1-2
v_gene: TRBV6-6

CDR3aa: CASSYSTSGRAYEQFF
CDR3nt: TGTGCCAGCAGTTATTCTACTAGCGGGAGGGCGTATGAGCAGTTCTTC
d_gene: TRBD2
abundance: -
j_gene: TRBJ2-1
v_gene: TRBV6-5

CDR3aa: CASSFGWAGMYQETQYF
CDR3nt: TGCGCCAGCAGCTTTGGTTGGGCGGGGATGTACCAAGAGACCCAGTACTTC
d_gene: -
abundance: -
j_gene: TRBJ2-5
v_gene: TRBV5-1

CDR3aa: CASSEGWGRYGYTF
CDR3nt: TGTGCCAGCAGTGAAGGGTGGGGGCGCTATGGCTACACCTTC
d_gene: -
abundance: few
j_gene: TRBJ1-2
v_gene: TRBV6-1

CDR3aa: CATKTSGTGNPYEQYF
CDR3nt: TGTGCCACCAAAACTTCCGGGACTGGTAACCCCTACGAGCAGTACTTC
d_gene: -
abundance: -
j_gene: TRBJ2-7
v_gene: TRBV19

CDR3aa: CASSPRLVTGELFF
CDR3nt: TGCGCCAGCAGCCCCAGACTGGTCACCGGGGAGCTGTTTTTT
d_gene: -
abundance: -
j_gene: TRBJ2-2
v_gene: TRBV5-1

CDR3aa: CAISEYSGGPSSYNEQFF
CDR3nt: TGTGCCATCAGTGAGTATAGCGGGGGGCCTAGCTCCTACAATGAGCAGTTCTTC
d_gene: TRBD2
abundance: -
j_gene: TRBJ2-1
v_gene: TRBV10-3

CDR3aa: CASSLQGRVSYGYTF
CDR3nt: TGTGCCAGCAGCCTCCAGGGCAGAGTTTCCTATGGCTACACCTTC
d_gene: -
abundance: -
j_gene: TRBJ1-2
v_gene: TRBV6-5

CDR3aa: CASRGGYTDTQYF
CDR3nt: TGTGCCAGCCGAGGCGGGTACACAGATACGCAGTATTTT
d_gene: -
abundance: -
j_gene: TRBJ2-3
v_gene: TRBV9

CDR3aa: CASSSRTSGGSYNEQFF
CDR3nt: TGTGCCAGCAGCTCAAGGACTAGCGGGGGATCCTACAATGAGCAGTTCTTC
d_gene: TRBD2
abundance: -
j_gene: TRBJ2-1
v_gene: TRBV9

CDR3aa: CASSALRTGSTDTQYF
CDR3nt: TGTGCCAGCAGCGCTCTACGGACTGGGAGCACAGATACGCAGTATTTT
d_gene: -
abundance: -
j_gene: TRBJ2-3
v_gene: TRBV9

CDR3aa: CASSQVSRGRETQYF
CDR3nt: TGCGCCAGCAGCCAAGTTAGTCGCGGGAGAGAGACCCAGTACTTC
d_gene: TRBD2
abundance: -
j_gene: TRBJ2-5
v_gene: TRBV4-1

CDR3aa: CASSVALADTQYF
CDR3nt: TGTGCCAGCAGCGTAGCCCTCGCAGATACGCAGTATTTT
d_gene: -
abundance: -
j_gene: TRBJ2-3
v_gene: TRBV9

CDR3aa: CASGGTGHTEAFF
CDR3nt: TGTGCCAGCGGTGGGACAGGCCACACTGAAGCTTTCTTT
d_gene: TRBD1
abundance: few
j_gene: TRBJ1-1
v_gene: TRBV6-5

CDR3aa: CASSLWEGRGTEAFF
CDR3nt: TGTGCCAGCAGCTTGTGGGAGGGTCGGGGCACTGAAGCTTTCTTT
d_gene: -
abundance: -
j_gene: TRBJ1-1
v_gene: TRBV5-5

CDR3aa: CASALGGEWTEAFF
CDR3nt: TGTGCCAGCGCTCTTGGAGGGGAATGGACTGAAGCTTTCTTT
d_gene: -
abundance: -
j_gene: TRBJ1-1
v_gene: TRBV27

CDR3aa: CASRRGYEAFF
CDR3nt: TGTGCCAGCAGACGAGGGTATGAAGCTTTCTTT
d_gene: -
abundance: few
j_gene: TRBJ1-1
v_gene: TRBV6-4

CDR3aa: CASSPGTGAAETQYF
CDR3nt: TGTGCCAGCAGCCCCGGGACAGGGGCTGCAGAGACCCAGTACTTC
d_gene: TRBD1
abundance: -
j_gene: TRBJ2-5
v_gene: TRBV7-9

CDR3aa: CASSVSGGNTDTQYF
CDR3nt: TGCGCCAGCAGCGTTAGCGGGGGGAACACAGATACGCAGTATTTT
d_gene: TRBD2
abundance: -
j_gene: TRBJ2-3
v_gene: TRBV5-1

CDR3aa: CASSLGQLNTGELFF
CDR3nt: TGTGCCAGTAGCCTGGGACAGCTAAACACCGGGGAGCTGTTTTTT
d_gene: TRBD1
abundance: -
j_gene: TRBJ2-2
v_gene: TRBV19

CDR3aa: CASSPPGLAGGREQFF
CDR3nt: TGTGCCAGCAGCCCCCCCGGACTAGCGGGAGGCCGCGAGCAGTTCTTC
d_gene: TRBD2
abundance: -
j_gene: TRBJ2-1
v_gene: TRBV13

CDR3aa: CASRGQGRYGYTF
CDR3nt: TGTGCCAGCAGGGGGCAGGGGCGCTATGGCTACACCTTC
d_gene: -
abundance: -
j_gene: TRBJ1-2
v_gene: TRBV2

CDR3aa: CASSLGQGSETQYF
CDR3nt: TGTGCCAGCAGCTTAGGGCAGGGCTCGGAGACCCAGTACTTC
d_gene: -
abundance: -
j_gene: TRBJ2-5
v_gene: TRBV11-3

CDR3aa: CASSPPDRAPYNEQFF
CDR3nt: TGTGCCAGCAGCCCCCCTGACAGGGCCCCTTACAATGAGCAGTTCTTC
d_gene: TRBD1
abundance: -
j_gene: TRBJ2-1
v_gene: TRBV28